Each of the 30 T cell receptor beta chains below was sequenced from the same sample in a study of cytotoxic CD8 clonotypes in ibrutinib-treated CLL. Clones were read by immunoSEQ multiplex PCR, and TCRdb kept only the in-frame ones, dropping some. Of 130,000 or so clones in the sample, around four fifths were seen once. The sample in question was PBMCs, obtained after 24 months of ibrutinib treatment. These receptor sequences come from a human donor with chronic lymphocytic leukemia.

As to this clone: One junction end does not reproduce the germline sequence, and a read error may be involved. The chain combines TRBV7-3 with TRBJ1-4; 9 nucleotides match TRBD1. Per the germline V gene, CDR1 is SGHTA and CDR2 is FQGTGA. The CDR3 is 13 amino acids. The CDR3 region has the DNA TGTGCCAGCACGGGACAGGGTATTAGGAAAACTGTTTTT. Translating gives CASTGQGIRKTVF.

The rearrangement uses TRBV5-4 and TRBJ2-7; 7 nucleotides match TRBD1. CDR3 size: 14 residues. The V segment lost 3 bases and the J segment 2 bases; nucleotides outside the gene matches: 5. Germline lookup yields CDR1 SGHNT and CDR2 YYREEE (reference sequence). CDR3 sequence: CASSSWDSTYEQYF. In DNA, the CDR3 is TGTGCCAGCAGCTCTTGGGACAGTACCTACGAGCAGTACTTC.

The sample holds a few counts of this clone. The chain couples TRBV7-6 to TRBJ2-2; D uncertain. The CDR3 contains 14 residues. V dropped 4 bases and J dropped 0 bases, with 6 bases sitting between them. Germline V gene data show CDR1 as SGHVS and CDR2 as FNYEAQ. CDR3: CASSSITNTGELFF. The DNA of the CDR3 is TGTGCCAGCAGCTCGATAACGAACACCGGGGAGCTGTTTTTT.

The chain has TRBV10-1 and TRBJ2-7, with 7 positions matching TRBD1. The V segment lost 4 bases and the J segment 1 base; nucleotides outside the gene matches: 4. The CDR3 is 14 amino acids. Germline V gene data show CDR1 as WNHNN and CDR2 as SYGVQD (reference sequence). The CDR3 region is CASSVGGNSYEQYF. In DNA form, the CDR3 reads TGCGCCAGCAGTGTAGGGGGCAATTCCTACGAGCAGTACTTC.

This clone was recorded a few times. V usage is TRBV5-1 and J usage is TRBJ1-2, with D maybe TRBD1 (5 bases). The V end was cut by 0 bases, the J end by 0 bases, with 9 bases between. This CDR3 is built from 15 residues. Looked up from germline, CDR1 is SGHRS and CDR2 is YFSETQ. The CDR3 DNA is TGCGCCAGCAGCTTGGGCGGGGGTGCTAACTATGGCTACACCTTC. Its translation is CASSLGGGANYGYTF.

J is TRBJ1-1 and V is TRBV7-2; TRBD1 agrees at 9 bases. Trimming removed 5 bases from V and 2 bases from J; junction bases left unmatched: 12. The CDR3 totals 17 residues. Germline CDR1 is SGHTA and CDR2 is FQGNSA. CDR3 DNA sequence: TGTGCCAGCAGCAGACGTCCGGGACAGGGTTCAAACACTGAAGCTTTCTTT. Its translation is CASSRRPGQGSNTEAFF.

This chain links TRBV19 with TRBJ1-5; 7 positions agree with TRBD1. In germline, CDR1 is LNHDA, CDR2 SQIVND (reference sequence). With V trimmed by 9 bases and J by 6 bases, 14 bases remained unmatched. This CDR3 comprises 15 residues. CDR3 DNA: TGTGCCAGCACACCGACAGGGCACGTAGGTCAGCCCCAGCATTTT. This gives the protein CASTPTGHVGQPQHF.

The chain has TRBV29-1 and TRBJ2-5, with 10 nucleotides matching TRBD2. Trimming removed 7 bases from V and 2 bases from J; junction bases left unmatched: 10. The CDR3 is made up of 15 amino acids. Germline V gives CDR1 SQVTM, CDR2 ANQGSEA. DNA for the CDR3: TGCAGCGCCTGGAGCGGGGGGGCCGATCAAGAGACCCAGTACTTC. Protein product: CSAWSGGADQETQYF.

This clone appeared once. The chain carries TRBV9 and TRBJ2-5, with TRBD1 matching over 10 bases. Germline lookup yields CDR1 SGDLS and CDR2 YYNGEE. The CDR3 is made up of 13 amino acids. The V and J ends lost 3 bases and 6 bases, in that order; junction bases with no gene match: 2. DNA of the CDR3: TGTGCCAGCAGCGGACAGGGGGCACAGACCCAGTACTTC. It translates to CASSGQGAQTQYF.

The rearrangement uses TRBV21-1 and TRBJ1-6; the D call TRBD1 from the table was never checked on the DNA. TRBV21-1 is given as a pseudogene. The CDR3 covers 19 residues. The CDR3 DNA follows: TGTGCCAGCAGCCCCCGGGACACAAAAGTGGGATCCTATAATTCACCCCTCCACTTT. It encodes CASSPRDTKVGSYNSPLHF.

The chain joins TRBV15 to TRBJ2-3, with TRBD2 matching 9 bases. The CDR3 has 14 amino acids. The germline CDR1 and CDR2 sequences are LNHNV and YYDKDF (reference sequence). The ends lost 2 bases at V and 7 bases at J; junction bases unmatched: 4. CDR3 residues: CATSRIAGDYTQYF. The CDR3 DNA reads TGTGCCACCAGCAGAATAGCGGGGGATTATACGCAGTATTTT.

This clone was seen only once. The chain employs TRBV2 and TRBJ2-5, with D possibly matching TRBD2 (5 bases). The V and J ends lost 4 bases and 2 bases respectively, with 8 bases between them. The CDR3 is made up of 13 amino acids. Germline V gene data show CDR1 as SNHLY and CDR2 as FYNNEI. CDR3 residues: CASSAGRQETQYF. CDR3 coding DNA: TGTGCCAGCAGTGCTGGGAGACAAGAGACCCAGTACTTC.

The gene calls are TRBV4-3 and TRBJ1-1; D remains unclear. This CDR3 contains 13 residues. V lost 0 bases and J lost 8, with 10 bases in between. Germline V gene data show CDR1 as LGHNA and CDR2 as YSLEER. The CDR3 sequence: CASSQDRVGEAFF. The CDR3 nucleotides are TGCGCCAGCAGCCAAGATAGGGTCGGAGAAGCTTTCTTT.

This clone was recorded a few times. The V call is TRBV19, the J call TRBJ1-1; D is unclear. CDR1 and CDR2 (germline): LNHDA, SQIVND (reference sequence). Trimming removed 3 bases from V and 3 bases from J, with 2 bases in between. The CDR3 extends over 11 amino acids. The CDR3: CASSMYTEAFF. In DNA form, the CDR3 reads TGTGCCAGTAGTATGTACACTGAAGCTTTCTTT.

This sequence joins TRBV5-1 and TRBJ2-3; 7 positions match TRBD1. Germline V gene lookup returns CDR1 SGHRS and CDR2 YFSETQ. J gave up 0 bases and V 6 bases, and 7 bases lay outside the gene matches. CDR3 length equals 15 residues. In DNA form, the CDR3 reads TGCGCCAGCAACATACAGGGGCCTAGCACAGATACGCAGTATTTT. Protein product: CASNIQGPSTDTQYF.

The V call is TRBV27, the J call TRBJ1-2; no firm D call. The V gene's germline CDR1 is MNHEY and CDR2 SMNVEV (reference sequence). V lost 5 bases and J lost 2, with 18 bases in between. The CDR3 runs to 16 residues. The CDR3 DNA follows: TGTGCCAGCAGTCTTCACCCCCCAGCCGGGAACTATGGCTACACCTTC. Translation: CASSLHPPAGNYGYTF.

The gene calls are TRBV16 and TRBJ2-5; D uncertain. The CDR3 is 12 amino acids. The V end lost 0 bases, the J end lost 5 bases, and 4 bases lay between the germline ends. Germline CDR1 is KGHSY and CDR2 is FQNENV. CDR3 in amino acids: CASSQSGETQYF. The CDR3 DNA reads TGTGCCAGCAGCCAATCTGGGGAGACCCAGTACTTC.

This clone was recorded once. V usage is TRBV6-1 and J usage is TRBJ2-7; D remains unclear. This CDR3 has 17 amino acids. Germline-derived CDR1 and CDR2 are MNHNS and SASEGT. Trimming pared 1 base from V and 0 bases from J, leaving 16 bases between. The CDR3 sequence is CASSEGNQPWASYEQYF. The CDR3 bases are TGTGCCAGCAGTGAAGGGAACCAGCCCTGGGCCTCCTACGAGCAGTACTTC.

V and J are TRBV6-5 and TRBJ2-7; either TRBD1 or TRBD2 may supply D (5 bases each). The CDR3 loop spans 14 amino acids. With 5 bases removed from V and 0 bases from J, the gap between germline ends came to 11 bases. Germline assignment: CDR1 MNHEY and CDR2 SVGAGI. The CDR3 loop reads CASSEFGTSYEQYF. CDR3 sequence (DNA): TGTGCCAGCAGTGAATTCGGGACCTCCTACGAGCAGTACTTC.

V is TRBV20-1 and J is TRBJ1-4, with no clear D. V lost 0 bases, J lost 11 bases, and 7 bases lay in between. The CDR3 extends over 11 amino acids. Germline V lookup: CDR1 DFQATT, CDR2 SNEGSKA (reference sequence). The CDR3, as DNA: TGCAGTGCTAGAGATACCCCCAAACTGTTTTTT. Its protein product is CSARDTPKLFF.

J is TRBJ2-7 and V is TRBV12-2. TRBV12-2 is tagged as a pseudogene. This CDR3 contains 16 residues. The CDR3 sequence: CASRLDRGGPSYEQYF. The CDR3 DNA is TGTGCAAGTCGCTTAGACCGGGGCGGTCCGTCCTACGAGCAGTACTTC.

This chain connects TRBV12-5 to TRBJ2-1, with 10 bases lining up with TRBD2. The germline gives CDR1 LGHNT, CDR2 FRNRAP. The CDR3 consists of 13 residues. With 8 bases clipped from V and 6 bases from J, the junction kept 4 bases outside the gene matches. The CDR3 protein is CASWSGGANEQFF. As DNA, the CDR3 is TGTGCTAGTTGGAGCGGGGGGGCCAATGAGCAGTTCTTC. Filled out from reference TRBV12-5 and TRBJ2-1, the complete variable domain reads DARVTQTPRHKVTEMGQEVTMRCQPILGHNTVFWYRQTMMQGLELLAYFRNRAPLDDSGMPKDRFSAEMPDATLATLKIQPSEPRDSAVYFCASWSGGANEQFFGPGTRLTVL.

The chain joins TRBV20-1 to TRBJ2-7; D ambiguous. Trimming took off 6 bases at V and 7 bases at J, with 13 bases between the two ends. This CDR3 has 11 amino acids. Per the germline V gene, CDR1 is DFQATT and CDR2 is SNEGSKA (reference sequence). DNA for the CDR3: TGCAGTGCCCCCCAGGCGAGGGAGCAGTACTTC. It specifies CSAPQAREQYF.

The chain has TRBV5-1 and TRBJ1-5; TRBD1 aligns across 9 bases. The junction had 11 bases not matched to a gene; V was cut back by 4 bases and J by 6 bases. The V gene's germline CDR1 is SGHRS and CDR2 YFSETQ. This CDR3 comprises 16 residues. CDR3 bases: TGCGCCAGCAGCCCGGGGGACAGGGCAAGGGGTCAGCCCCAGCATTTT. This translates into CASSPGDRARGQPQHF.

This clone was picked up one time. The chain joins TRBV7-2 to TRBJ2-3, with D perhaps matching TRBD1 (6 bases). Germline V CDR1 and CDR2: SGHTA, FQGNSA. The CDR3 extends over 15 amino acids. V was cut by 2 bases and J by 1 base, with 10 bases left in between. CDR3 amino acids: CASSLLTGGTDTQYF. CDR3 DNA: TGTGCCAGCAGCTTATTGACAGGAGGCACAGATACGCAGTATTTT.

The chain has TRBV6-5 and TRBJ2-5; D uncertain. V dropped 0 bases and J dropped 0 bases, with 8 bases sitting between them. Germline lookup yields CDR1 MNHEY and CDR2 SVGAGI. The length of the CDR3 is 15 residues. DNA of the CDR3: TGTGCCAGCAGTTACTCGGGCCAGTACCAAGAGACCCAGTACTTC. The encoded protein is CASSYSGQYQETQYF.

The chain links TRBV21-1 to TRBJ2-3; the table calls TRBD2, which could not be checked here. TRBV21-1 is listed as a pseudogene. CDR3 length: 13 residues. The CDR3 here is CASSKRLAGEQYF. In DNA form, the CDR3 reads TGTGCCAGCAGCAAACGACTAGCGGGGGAGCAGTATTTT.

This clone was observed a handful of times. At the DNA level, this CDR3 is encoded by other sequences in the same sample as well. V usage is TRBV9 and J usage is TRBJ1-5; D is possibly TRBD1 (5 bases). The CDR3 totals 13 residues. Trimming removed 0 bases from V and 5 bases from J, with 6 bases in between. The germline V gene has CDR1 SGDLS and CDR2 YYNGEE. The CDR3 here is CASSVGRDQPQHF. The CDR3 bases are TGTGCCAGCAGCGTAGGCAGGGATCAGCCCCAGCATTTT.

This chain links TRBV11-2 with TRBJ1-4, with D possibly TRBD1 on 5 matching bases. The germline gives CDR1 SGHAT, CDR2 FQNNGV. The CDR3 length is 15 residues. V was pared by 0 bases and J by 3 bases, with 8 bases between. The CDR3 loop reads CASSLDRVANEKLFF. CDR3 in DNA: TGTGCCAGCAGCTTAGACAGGGTGGCTAATGAAAAACTGTTTTTT.

The chain combines TRBV7-2 with TRBJ1-5; D unresolved. From germline, CDR1 is SGHTA and CDR2 FQGNSA. CDR3 length: 14 residues. V dropped 3 bases and J dropped 3 bases, with 9 bases sitting between them. The CDR3 sequence: CASSFRAYNQPQHF. In nucleotides, the CDR3 is TGTGCCAGCAGCTTCCGGGCCTACAATCAGCCCCAGCATTTT.